This record looks at one T cell receptor beta chain sequence and its context. Its antigen is still unknown. These data belong to a study of shared clonotypes between healthy human individuals. Study as a whole: Three CD4 naive, three CD4 memory, two CD8 naive and one CD8 memory plate were used per donor.

HIV-negative, healthy adults without recent acute infections or vaccinations were the donors. CD4+ cells were split into CD45RA+ naive and CD45RA-negative memory subsets. Germline loops: CDR1 MRHNA, CDR2 SNTAGT. This CDR3 has 13 residues. V was pared by 6 bases and J by 4 bases, with 13 bases between. Profiled with immunoSEQ multiplex PCR; TCRdb holds only in-frame clones, not every one. This sample carries about 2,500,000 clones, about 92% of them seen once, and the ten largest clones take around 0.14%. Overall study results and limits: It was only blood that was sampled, and tissue repertoires likely differ.

Sequenced sample: naive CD4+ T cells sorted from blood. As to subset: CD45RA+ positively selected. V usage is TRBV6-4 and J usage is TRBJ2-7, with no clear D. This receptor was obtained from a man younger than 35 in good health. The CDR3 protein is CASSPTDPYEQYF. In nucleotides, the CDR3 is TGTGCCAGCAGCCCGACGGACCCATACGAGCAGTACTTC.